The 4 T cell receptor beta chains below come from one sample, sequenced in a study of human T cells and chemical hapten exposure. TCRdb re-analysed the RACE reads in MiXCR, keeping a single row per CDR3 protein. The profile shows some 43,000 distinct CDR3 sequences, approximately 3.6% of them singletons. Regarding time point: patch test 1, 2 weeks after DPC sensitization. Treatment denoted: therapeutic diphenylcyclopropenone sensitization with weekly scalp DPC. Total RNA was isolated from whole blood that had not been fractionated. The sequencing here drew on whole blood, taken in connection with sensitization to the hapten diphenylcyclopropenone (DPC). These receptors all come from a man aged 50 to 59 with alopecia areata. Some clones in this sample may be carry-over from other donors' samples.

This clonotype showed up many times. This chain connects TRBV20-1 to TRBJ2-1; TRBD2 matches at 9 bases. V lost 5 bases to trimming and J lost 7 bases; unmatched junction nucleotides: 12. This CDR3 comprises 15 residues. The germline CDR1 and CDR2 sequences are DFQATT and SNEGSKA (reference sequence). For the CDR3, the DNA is TGCAGTGCTTCATCCTTAGCGGGAGATTATAATGAGCAGTTCTTC. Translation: CSASSLAGDYNEQFF.

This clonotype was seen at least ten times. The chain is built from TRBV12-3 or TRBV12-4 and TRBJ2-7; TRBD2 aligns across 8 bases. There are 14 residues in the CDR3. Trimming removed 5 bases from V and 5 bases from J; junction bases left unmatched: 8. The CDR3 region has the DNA TGTGCCAGCAGTCCCCCCGCGGGAGGAGACGAGCAGTACTTC. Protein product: CASSPPAGGDEQYF.

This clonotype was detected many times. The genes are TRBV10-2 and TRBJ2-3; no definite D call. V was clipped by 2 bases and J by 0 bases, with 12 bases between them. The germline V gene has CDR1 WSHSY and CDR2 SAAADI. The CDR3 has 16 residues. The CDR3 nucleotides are TGCGCCAGCAGTGAGACTGACACCACTAGCACAGATACGCAGTATTTT. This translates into CASSETDTTSTDTQYF.

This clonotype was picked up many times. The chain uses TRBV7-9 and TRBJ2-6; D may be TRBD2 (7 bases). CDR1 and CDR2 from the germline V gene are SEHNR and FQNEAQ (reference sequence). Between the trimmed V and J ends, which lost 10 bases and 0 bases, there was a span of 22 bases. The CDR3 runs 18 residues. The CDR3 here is CATPPGGRLSSGANVLTF. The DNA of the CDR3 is TGTGCCACCCCCCCCGGGGGGCGCCTGAGCTCTGGGGCCAACGTCCTGACTTTC.